Shown below are 22 T cell receptor beta chains from a single sample sequenced in a study of spatial heterogeneity in lung cancer. As for time point: blood at routine non-recurrence follow-up after resection. MiXCR was run by TCRdb on the 5' RACE reads, yielding one entry per CDR3 protein. Seen here are around 27,000 distinct CDR3 sequences, almost 5.5% observed once, and the top ten hold 24%. The sample consisted of PBMCs, taken at follow-up. The receptors stem from a female donor with early-stage non-small cell lung cancer.

As to this clonotype: A read error may account for a junction end that differs from germline. V and J are TRBV7-3 and TRBJ2-7; the D is unclear. CDR3 length: 14 amino acids. Germline loops: CDR1 SGHTA, CDR2 FQGTGA. In DNA, the CDR3 is TGTGCCAACAGCCGAGTCGGCAGCTCCTACGAGCAGTACTTC. It codes for CANSRVGSSYEQYF.

Many counts were recorded for this clonotype. The chain joins TRBV12-3 or TRBV12-4 to TRBJ1-1; D gene uncertain. V was pared by 1 base and J by 0 bases, with 6 bases between. This CDR3 has 14 residues. In DNA, the CDR3 is TGTGCCAGCAGTTTAGAGGGCATGAACACTGAAGCTTTCTTT. Translated: CASSLEGMNTEAFF.

The V and J genes are TRBV19 and TRBJ2-1; D might be TRBD1 (6 bases). The CDR3 runs 12 residues. V lost 6 bases to trimming and J lost 5 bases, with 8 bases between them. Per germline, CDR1 LNHDA and CDR2 SQIVND (reference sequence). The CDR3 here is CASSHRDNEQFF. In nucleotides, the CDR3 is TGTGCCAGTAGCCACAGGGACAATGAGCAGTTCTTC.

This clonotype appeared many times. The rearrangement uses TRBV4-1 and TRBJ2-1; D uncertain. The germline V gene encodes CDR1 MGHRA and CDR2 YSYEKL. V gave up 0 bases and J gave up 6 bases, with 6 bases separating them. The CDR3 runs to 13 residues. This chain's CDR3 is CASSQEIPNEQFF. CDR3 coding DNA: TGCGCCAGCAGCCAAGAGATCCCCAATGAGCAGTTCTTC.

This clonotype showed up many times. The J gene is TRBJ1-4, the V gene TRBV28, with unresolved D. V lost 4 bases and J lost 7, with 10 bases in between. The germline V gene has CDR1 MDHEN and CDR2 SYDVKM. The CDR3 totals 13 residues. In DNA form, the CDR3 reads TGTGCCAGCAGTTCGTCGGGTGGTGAAAAACTGTTTTTT. It codes for CASSSSGGEKLFF.

Note on this clonotype: This is likely a read error, given that the CDR3 carries no conserved phenylalanine or tryptophan at its end. The chain has TRBV12-3 or TRBV12-4 and TRBJ1-6, with D unresolved. This CDR3 has 12 residues. The V end lost 5 bases, the J end lost 9 bases, and 8 bases lay between the germline ends. The CDR3 region is CASSPPRSPLHI. For the CDR3, the DNA is TGTGCCAGCAGTCCCCCACGTTCACCCCTCCACATT.

This clonotype was detected many times. In nucleotides, the CDR3 is TGTGCCAGCAGCTTATTAGGGGGCGGAGGACTAGGGATCACAGATACGCAGTATTTT. Translation gives CASSLLGGGGLGITDTQYF. This chain joins TRBV7-6 and TRBJ2-3; D is tentatively TRBD1 or TRBD2 (7 bases each). Germline loops: CDR1 SGHVS, CDR2 FNYEAQ. The CDR3 runs 19 residues. The ends were cut back, 2 bases at V and 2 bases at J, with 23 bases in the middle.

The table lists this clonotype with many counts. CDR3 coding DNA: TGTGCCATCAGTAACGGACGGGGATACGAGCAGTACTTC. This gives the protein CAISNGRGYEQYF. The rearrangement links TRBV10-3 to TRBJ2-7; D is perhaps TRBD2 (5 bases). V lost 5 bases and J lost 4, with 12 bases in between. The CDR3 consists of 13 residues. Per germline, CDR1 ENHRY and CDR2 SYGVKD.

This clonotype was counted many times. The J gene is TRBJ2-2, the V gene TRBV7-2, with TRBD1 matching 9 bases. Per the germline V gene, CDR1 is SGHTA and CDR2 is FQGNSA. V lost 5 bases to trimming and J lost 5 bases; unmatched junction nucleotides: 6. There are 15 residues in the CDR3. DNA of the CDR3: TGTGCCAGCAGCCGACAGGGGGTTGGTACCGGGGAGCTGTTTTTT. It translates to CASSRQGVGTGELFF.

This clonotype showed up many times. The genes are TRBV6-5 and TRBJ2-1; 11 bases map to TRBD2. The CDR3 covers 15 residues. V lost 5 bases and J lost 5; bases outside the gene matches: 5. Per the germline V gene, CDR1 is MNHEY and CDR2 is SVGAGI. The CDR3 here is CASSPGTSGNNEQFF. The CDR3 nucleotides are TGTGCCAGCAGTCCCGGGACTAGCGGAAACAATGAGCAGTTCTTC.

In this sample, this clonotype turned up many times. The chain recombines TRBV20-1 with TRBJ2-3, with no clear D. Germline V gives CDR1 DFQATT, CDR2 SNEGSKA (reference sequence). The CDR3 is 13 amino acids. Trimming removed 0 bases at V and 1 base at J, with 5 bases between. CDR3 amino acids: CSARDSRTDTQYF. The CDR3 bases are TGCAGTGCTAGAGATAGTCGCACAGATACGCAGTATTTT.

This clonotype was recorded many times. The chain links TRBV9 to TRBJ2-7; tentative D call: TRBD1 (5 bases). With 3 bases removed from V and 4 bases from J, the gap between germline ends came to 5 bases. The CDR3 runs to 11 residues. Germline CDR1 is SGDLS and CDR2 is YYNGEE. CDR3 DNA: TGTGCCAGCAGCGCAGGGTACGAGCAGTACTTC. Translating gives CASSAGYEQYF.

In its sample, this clonotype was seen many times. This chain links TRBV19 with TRBJ2-2, with 8 bases lining up with TRBD1. Germline V lookup: CDR1 LNHDA, CDR2 SQIVND (reference sequence). The CDR3 consists of 14 residues. Germline trimming cut 6 bases from V and 6 bases from J; bases unmatched to any gene: 6. The CDR3 nucleotides are TGTGCCAGTAGCAGGACAGGGTTCTCCGGGGAGCTGTTTTTT. Protein: CASSRTGFSGELFF.

This clonotype was seen ten or more times. The chain recombines TRBV20-1 with TRBJ1-2, with D perhaps TRBD1 (6 bases). The V and J ends lost 8 bases and 5 bases respectively, with 21 bases between them. From germline, CDR1 is DFQATT and CDR2 SNEGSKA (reference sequence). CDR3 length: 14 amino acids. CDR3 sequence reads: CSPNRERGWYGYTF. CDR3 coding DNA: TGCAGTCCTAACCGGGAGAGGGGGTGGTATGGCTACACCTTC.

This clonotype has at least ten counts. The chain has TRBV6-2 or TRBV6-3 and TRBJ2-3, with D tentatively TRBD1 or TRBD2 (6 bases each). This CDR3 has 14 residues. Between the trimmed V and J ends, which lost 7 bases and 2 bases, there was a span of 13 bases. Germline CDR1 reads MNHEY; CDR2 reads SVGEGT. CDR3 residues: CASTSPGATDTQYF. CDR3 sequence (DNA): TGTGCCAGCACCTCCCCGGGGGCCACAGATACGCAGTATTTT.

This clonotype was counted at least ten times. The CDR3: CASSEAWLAGENIETQYF. CDR3 DNA sequence: TGTGCCAGCAGTGAAGCGTGGCTAGCGGGAGAAAATATAGAGACCCAGTACTTC. The J gene is TRBJ2-5, the V gene TRBV2; 10 positions match TRBD2. CDR1 is SNHLY and CDR2 is FYNNEI in the germline V gene. Losses at the gene ends were 0 bases for V and 4 bases for J; bases not matched to a gene: 11. This CDR3 contains 18 residues.

This clonotype was seen repeatedly, ten times or more. V is TRBV6-2 or TRBV6-3 and J is TRBJ2-7, with 11 bases identical to TRBD2. CDR1 MNHEY and CDR2 SVGEGT come from the germline V gene. V lost 6 bases and J lost 5; bases outside the gene matches: 6. The CDR3 spans 14 residues. The CDR3 sequence: CASSLTSGAHEQYF. The CDR3 region has the DNA TGTGCCAGCAGCCTGACTAGCGGGGCCCACGAGCAGTACTTC.

The chain carries TRBV11-2 and TRBJ2-1; perhaps TRBD1 as D (5 bases). The CDR3 consists of 13 residues. Germline CDR1 SGHAT, CDR2 FQNNGV. The V gene lost 5 bases and the J gene lost 4 bases, with 9 bases spanning the gap. The DNA of the CDR3 is TGTGCCAGCAGCCCCGACAGTTACAATGAGCAGTTCTTC. Translation: CASSPDSYNEQFF.

J is TRBJ2-3 and V is TRBV20-1; D not resolved. Germline V lookup: CDR1 DFQATT, CDR2 SNEGSKA (reference sequence). The CDR3 is made up of 14 amino acids. The ends were cut back, 1 base at V and 1 base at J, with 9 bases in the middle. CDR3 sequence (DNA): TGCAGTGCTAGAGTTGGATCGGGCACAGATACGCAGTATTTT. Its translation is CSARVGSGTDTQYF.

This clonotype was observed many times. Written as DNA, the CDR3 is TGTGCCAGCAGTTGGTATCTAGCGGGGTCAGATACGCAGTATTTT. Its translation is CASSWYLAGSDTQYF. The rearrangement uses TRBV12-3 or TRBV12-4 and TRBJ2-3, with 9 bases matching TRBD2. This CDR3 has 15 amino acids. V gave up 4 bases and J gave up 4 bases; unmatched junction bases: 6.

The chain couples TRBV9 to TRBJ2-2, with 9 bases aligning to TRBD2. Germline CDR1 reads SGDLS; CDR2 reads YYNGEE. The CDR3 consists of 16 residues. With 1 base clipped from V and 7 bases from J, the junction kept 8 bases outside the gene matches. CDR3 in amino acids: CASSVSGGGALGELFF. CDR3 nucleotide sequence: TGTGCCAGCAGCGTATCAGGCGGGGGGGCCCTCGGGGAGCTGTTTTTT.

This clonotype was seen repeatedly, ten times or more. This sequence joins TRBV14 and TRBJ2-7; D possibly corresponds to TRBD2 (5 bases). The V gene lost 6 bases and the J gene lost 5 bases, with 11 bases spanning the gap. CDR3 size: 12 residues. Germline CDR1 and CDR2: SGHDN and FVKESK. CDR3 region: CASSEGVNEQYF. The CDR3, as DNA: TGTGCCAGCAGTGAGGGAGTTAACGAGCAGTACTTC.